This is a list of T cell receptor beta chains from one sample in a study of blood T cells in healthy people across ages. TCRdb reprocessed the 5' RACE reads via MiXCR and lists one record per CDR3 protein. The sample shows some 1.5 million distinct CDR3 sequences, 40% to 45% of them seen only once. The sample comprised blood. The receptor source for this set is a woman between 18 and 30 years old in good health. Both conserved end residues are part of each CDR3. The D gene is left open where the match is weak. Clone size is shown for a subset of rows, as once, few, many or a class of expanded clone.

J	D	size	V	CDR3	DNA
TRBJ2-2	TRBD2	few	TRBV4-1	CASSQGLIAGGPGELFF	TGCGCCAGCAGCCAAGGTTTAATAGCGGGGGGGCCCGGGGAGCTGTTTTTT
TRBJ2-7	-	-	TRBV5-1	CASSWTPSRAVSYNEQYF	TGCGCCAGCAGCTGGACCCCGTCCAGGGCGGTATCCTACAATGAGCAGTACTTC
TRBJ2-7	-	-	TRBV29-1	CSVGDLRYEQYF	TGCAGCGTTGGGGACCTTCGCTACGAGCAGTACTTC
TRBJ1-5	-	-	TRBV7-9	CASSLTGTRNQPQHF	TGTGCCAGCAGCCTCACAGGTACGAGAAATCAGCCCCAGCATTTT
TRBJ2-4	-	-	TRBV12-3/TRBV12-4	CASSFNRRASTEEQYF	TGTGCCAGCAGTTTTAATCGGAGGGCCAGCACAGAAGAGCAGTACTTC
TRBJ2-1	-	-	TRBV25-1	CASSVSRETSYNEQFF	TGTGCCAGCAGTGTTTCTCGGGAAACTTCCTACAATGAGCAGTTCTTC
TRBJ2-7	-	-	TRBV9	CASSGGQNRDLYEQYF	TGTGCCAGCAGCGGAGGACAGAACCGTGACCTCTACGAGCAGTACTTC
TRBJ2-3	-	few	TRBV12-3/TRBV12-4	CASSLGPGGDTQYF	TGTGCCAGCAGTTTGGGCCCCGGGGGAGATACGCAGTATTTT
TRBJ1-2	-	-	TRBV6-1	CASRDVQDNYGYTF	TGTGCCAGCAGAGATGTACAGGACAACTATGGCTACACCTTC
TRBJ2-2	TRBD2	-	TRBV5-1	CASSILATNTGELFF	TGCGCCAGCAGCATACTAGCGACGAACACCGGGGAGCTGTTTTTT
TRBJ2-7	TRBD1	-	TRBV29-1	CSVESRKGTGFYEQYF	TGCAGCGTTGAAAGTCGGAAGGGGACAGGGTTCTACGAGCAGTACTTC
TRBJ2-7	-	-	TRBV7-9	CASSRGGLTYGQYF	TGTGCCAGCAGCAGGGGTGGCCTAACCTACGGGCAGTACTTC
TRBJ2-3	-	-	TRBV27	CASSFGPSARTDTQYF	TGTGCCAGCAGTTTCGGGCCTAGCGCCCGTACAGATACGCAGTATTTT
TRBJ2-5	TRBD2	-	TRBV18	CASSPPVAGVTETQYF	TGTGCCAGCTCACCACCCGTAGCGGGAGTCACAGAGACCCAGTACTTC
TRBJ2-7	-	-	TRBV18	CASSQQSLRGEQYF	TGTGCCAGCTCACAACAGAGCCTTAGGGGGGAGCAGTACTTC
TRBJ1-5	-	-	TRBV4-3	CASSPLWRGDRPQHF	TGCGCCAGCAGCCCGCTTTGGAGGGGGGACCGGCCCCAGCATTTT
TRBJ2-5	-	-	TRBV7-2	CASSSVGPLNEQYF	TGTGCCAGCAGCTCCGTGGGCCCATTAAATGAGCAGTACTTC
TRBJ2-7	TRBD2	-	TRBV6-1	CASSELAGPAYNEQYF	TGTGCCAGCAGTGAGTTAGCGGGGCCTGCCTACAATGAGCAGTACTTC
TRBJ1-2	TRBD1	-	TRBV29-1	CSVEARTGPYYGYTF	TGCAGCGTTGAAGCCCGGACAGGGCCCTACTATGGCTACACCTTC
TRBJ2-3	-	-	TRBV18	CASSPDDRTDTQYF	TGTGCCAGCTCACCAGATGATCGCACAGATACGCAGTATTTT
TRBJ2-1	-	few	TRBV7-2	CASSLAPGYNEQFF	TGTGCCAGCAGCTTAGCCCCGGGTTACAATGAGCAGTTCTTC
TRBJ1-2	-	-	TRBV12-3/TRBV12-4	CASSTRGAGYTF	TGTGCCAGCAGTACCCGGGGGGCTGGCTACACCTTC
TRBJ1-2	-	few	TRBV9	CASSVGVGWGYTF	TGTGCCAGCAGCGTAGGGGTAGGATGGGGCTACACCTTC
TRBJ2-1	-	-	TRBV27	CASSFGPGRSSYNEQFF	TGTGCCAGCAGTTTTGGTCCGGGGCGAAGCTCCTACAATGAGCAGTTCTTC
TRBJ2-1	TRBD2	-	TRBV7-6	CASSPRLAGKKGSYNEQFF	TGTGCCAGCAGCCCGAGACTAGCGGGAAAGAAAGGGTCCTACAATGAGCAGTTCTTC
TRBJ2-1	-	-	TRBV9	CASSGQGREQFF	TGTGCCAGCAGCGGACAAGGACGGGAGCAGTTCTTC
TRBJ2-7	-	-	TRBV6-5	CASTLSTGTAYEQYF	TGTGCCAGCACCCTATCGACAGGAACCGCCTACGAGCAGTACTTC
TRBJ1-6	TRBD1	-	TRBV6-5	CAGNKQGKYSPLHF	TGTGCCGGCAATAAACAGGGGAAGTATTCACCCCTCCACTTT
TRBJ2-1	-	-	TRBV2	CASSVSAGGAYNEQFF	TGTGCCAGCAGTGTAAGCGCAGGGGGGGCCTACAATGAGCAGTTCTTC
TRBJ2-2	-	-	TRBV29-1	CSVVGQTGELFF	TGCAGCGTTGTCGGCCAGACCGGGGAGCTGTTTTTT
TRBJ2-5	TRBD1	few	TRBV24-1	CATSAGDRVETQYF	TGTGCCACCAGTGCCGGGGACAGGGTAGAGACCCAGTACTTC
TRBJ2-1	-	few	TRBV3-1	CASSQNPGRSYNEQFF	TGTGCCAGCAGCCAAAACCCTGGACGATCCTACAATGAGCAGTTCTTC
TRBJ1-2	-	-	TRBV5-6	CASSTMAQGPGIGYTF	TGTGCCAGCAGCACAATGGCTCAGGGGCCCGGGATTGGCTACACCTTC
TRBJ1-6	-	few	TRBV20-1	CSARAPGQNNSPLHF	TGCAGTGCTAGAGCGCCCGGACAGAATAATTCACCCCTCCACTTT
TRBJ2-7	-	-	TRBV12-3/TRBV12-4	CASSFYADYYEQYF	TGTGCCAGCAGTTTCTACGCCGACTACTACGAGCAGTACTTC
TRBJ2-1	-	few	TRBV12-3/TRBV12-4	CASSSAPGRYNEQFF	TGTGCCAGCAGTTCGGCCCCGGGGCGCTACAATGAGCAGTTCTTC
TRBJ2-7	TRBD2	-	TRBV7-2	CASSFSAGDPYEQYF	TGTGCCAGCAGCTTTTCGGCGGGAGACCCCTACGAGCAGTACTTC
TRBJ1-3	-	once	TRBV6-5	CASSTGLGNTIYF	TGTGCCAGCAGTACGGGACTCGGAAACACCATATATTTT
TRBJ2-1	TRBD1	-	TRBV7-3	CASSLFLRDSSYNEQFF	TGTGCCAGCAGCTTATTTTTACGGGACAGCTCCTACAATGAGCAGTTCTTC
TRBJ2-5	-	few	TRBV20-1	CSARDWGEETQYF	TGCAGTGCTAGAGATTGGGGCGAAGAGACCCAGTACTTC
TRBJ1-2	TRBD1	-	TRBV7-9	CASSPHGTDYGYTF	TGTGCCAGCAGCCCTCATGGGACAGACTATGGCTACACCTTC
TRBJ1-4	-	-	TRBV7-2	CASSLAPDPNANEKLFF	TGTGCCAGCAGCTTAGCTCCAGACCCCAATGCAAATGAAAAACTGTTTTTT
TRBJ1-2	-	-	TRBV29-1	CSAASAYGYTF	TGCAGCGCCGCCTCAGCCTATGGCTACACCTTC
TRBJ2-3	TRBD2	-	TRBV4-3	CASSQGTSGISQYF	TGCGCCAGCAGCCAAGGTACTAGCGGGATCTCGCAGTATTTT
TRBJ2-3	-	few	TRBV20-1	CSAMGGSSTDTQYF	TGCAGTGCTATGGGAGGATCCAGCACAGATACGCAGTATTTT
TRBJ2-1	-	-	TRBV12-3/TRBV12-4	CASTPRLAVPEQFF	TGTGCCAGCACCCCTCGGCTAGCAGTCCCTGAGCAGTTCTTC